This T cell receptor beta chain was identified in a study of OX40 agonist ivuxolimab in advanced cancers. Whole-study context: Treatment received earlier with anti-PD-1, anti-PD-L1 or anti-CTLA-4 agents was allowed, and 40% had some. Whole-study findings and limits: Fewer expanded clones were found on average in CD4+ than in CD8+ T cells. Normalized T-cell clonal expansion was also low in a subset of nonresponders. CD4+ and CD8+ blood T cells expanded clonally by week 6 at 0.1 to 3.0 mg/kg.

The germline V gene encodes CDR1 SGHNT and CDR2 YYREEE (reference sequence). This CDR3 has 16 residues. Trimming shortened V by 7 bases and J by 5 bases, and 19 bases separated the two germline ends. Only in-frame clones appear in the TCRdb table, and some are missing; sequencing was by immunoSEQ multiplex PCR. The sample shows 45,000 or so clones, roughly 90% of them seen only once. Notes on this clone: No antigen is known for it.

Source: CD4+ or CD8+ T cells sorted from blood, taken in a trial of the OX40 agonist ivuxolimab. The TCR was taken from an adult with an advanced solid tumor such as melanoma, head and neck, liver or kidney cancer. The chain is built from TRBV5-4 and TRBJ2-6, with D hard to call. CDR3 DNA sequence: TGTGCCAGCCACCGGTTCGTACAAAGTCGGGCCAACGTCCTGACTTTC. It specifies CASHRFVQSRANVLTF.